This TCR beta chain came from a study of T cells in localized non-small cell lung cancer. J gave up 1 base and V 2 bases, and 4 bases lay outside the gene matches. Germline CDR1 reads SGDLS; CDR2 reads YYNGEE. The CDR3 has 17 residues. This table comes from immunoSEQ multiplex PCR, and its TCRdb copy is limited to in-frame clones, with some not included. The sample has around 100,000 clones; roughly 90% are singletons. The clonotype comes from a man between 40 and 70 years old with stage I squamous cell lung carcinoma. V usage is TRBV9 and J usage is TRBJ2-3; 13 bases are a match to TRBD2. This material consisted of peripheral blood, taken before any cancer treatment. The CDR3 spells CASSVWGLAGRTDTQYF. The CDR3 coding sequence is TGTGCCAGCAGCGTTTGGGGACTAGCGGGGCGCACAGATACGCAGTATTTT.